The 9 T cell receptor beta chains given below trace back to one sample, sequenced in a study of early T cells in non-severe SARS-CoV-2 infection. A single record per CDR3 protein comes from TCRdb applying MiXCR to the 5' RACE reads. Among more than 80,000 distinct CDR3 sequences, roughly 17% were seen once, and the ten largest hold around 1.3%. The sample comprised whole blood. These receptors were taken from an adult who was a healthcare worker with PCR-confirmed SARS-CoV-2 infection or an uninfected control (not recorded which).

The chain carries TRBV9 and TRBJ1-5; a weak D match, TRBD1 (6 bases). Germline lookup yields CDR1 SGDLS and CDR2 YYNGEE. The CDR3 contains 16 residues. The ends were cut back, 3 bases at V and 4 bases at J, with 17 bases in the middle. CDR3 region: CASSEGGTNGNQPQHF. In DNA form, the CDR3 reads TGTGCCAGCAGCGAGGGTGGGACAAATGGGAATCAGCCCCAGCATTTT.

A few counts support this clonotype. This chain uses TRBV14 with TRBJ2-7; no clear D. In germline, CDR1 is SGHDN, CDR2 FVKESK. V was cut by 1 base and J by 3 bases, with 10 bases left in between. The CDR3 is 14 amino acids. The CDR3 DNA follows: TGTGCCAGCAGCCAAGGCGATGCCCACTACGAGCAGTACTTC. Residues: CASSQGDAHYEQYF.

With regard to this clonotype: A much larger clone is a single base away; this may be a read error. The V gene is TRBV23-1, the J gene TRBJ1-1; 8 bases line up with TRBD1. TRBV23-1 is designated an ORF whose function remains uncertain. The CDR3 has 14 residues. This CDR3 is CASTSTGEEAETFF. The CDR3 DNA reads as TGCGCCAGCACCTCGACAGGGGAGGAGGCTGAAACTTTCTTT.

The V call is TRBV5-1, the J call TRBJ2-4; TRBD2 aligns across 7 bases. The CDR3 has 15 amino acids. Losses at the gene ends were 0 bases for V and 7 bases for J; bases not matched to a gene: 7. Germline assignment: CDR1 SGHRS and CDR2 YFSETQ. CDR3 protein: CASSLDAGAVNIQYF. The CDR3 bases are TGCGCCAGCAGCTTGGATGCGGGAGCGGTTAACATTCAGTACTTC.

V gene TRBV14 combines with J gene TRBJ2-5; 7 nucleotides agree with TRBD2. Trimming removed 3 bases from V and 5 bases from J; junction bases left unmatched: 9. This CDR3 has 15 amino acids. Germline CDR1 is SGHDN and CDR2 is FVKESK. As DNA, the CDR3 is TGTGCCAGCAGCCACCAAGGACTAGTTTGGGAGACCCAGTACTTC. Encoded protein: CASSHQGLVWETQYF.

This clonotype showed up many times. The rearrangement links TRBV10-1 to TRBJ2-5; TRBD2 might be the D (5 bases). Germline CDR1 and CDR2: WNHNN and SYGVQD (reference sequence). CDR3 length: 12 amino acids. With 9 bases removed from V and 1 base from J, the gap between germline ends came to 9 bases. The CDR3 DNA reads TGCGCCAGAGAGGGCCTCCAAGAGACCCAGTACTTC. Translated: CAREGLQETQYF.

The V and J genes are TRBV6-2 or TRBV6-3 and TRBJ2-1; D not resolved. This CDR3 contains 19 residues. Germline V CDR1 and CDR2: MNHEY, SVGEGT. Trimming cost V 5 bases and J 0 bases, with 23 bases left between them. CDR3 bases: TGTGCCAGCAGTCTATATCCCTCCGGAGCGCAAGCCTCCTACAATGAGCAGTTCTTC. It codes for CASSLYPSGAQASYNEQFF.

This clonotype was counted a few times. This sequence joins TRBV6-5 and TRBJ2-2; D may be TRBD1 or TRBD2 (5 bases each). CDR3 length equals 23 residues. Germline lookup yields CDR1 MNHEY and CDR2 SVGAGI. Trimming took 5 bases from V and 6 from J, leaving 40 bases between them. In DNA, the CDR3 is TGTGCCAGCAGTGCCGGGACCGTCTGGGTTGGGGATCAACACCGGGTCAAGGCCGGGGAGCTGTTTTTT. Translation gives CASSAGTVWVGDQHRVKAGELFF.

This clonotype was counted many times. The V and J genes are TRBV27 and TRBJ1-1; D gene uncertain. V was cut by 5 bases and J by 4 bases, with 14 bases left in between. In germline, CDR1 is MNHEY, CDR2 SMNVEV (reference sequence). The CDR3 covers 14 residues. Here the CDR3 DNA reads TGTGCCAGCAGTCCCCGACACTCGGCCACTGAAGCTTTCTTT. Protein: CASSPRHSATEAFF.